Detailed here is one TCR beta chain. The record originates from a study of cytomegalovirus exposure and HLA in healthy donors. The PCR contained 60 Vbeta and 13 Jbeta primers. Using immunoSEQ multiplex PCR, the repertoire was profiled, and TCRdb retains in-frame clones only, with some absent. The table records about 120,000 clones, around 66% of them present only once. The germline V and J ends were trimmed by 6 bases and 5 bases, with 14 bases remaining between them. In germline, CDR1 is SGHRS, CDR2 YFSETQ. The CDR3 consists of 13 residues. The source is a woman in her forties in good health and CMV-seropositive. The J gene is TRBJ2-5, the V gene TRBV5-1; D unclear. Material: PBMCs. This chain's CDR3 is CASNPSQAETQYF. The CDR3, as DNA: TGCGCCAGCAACCCCTCCCAGGCTGAGACCCAGTACTTC.